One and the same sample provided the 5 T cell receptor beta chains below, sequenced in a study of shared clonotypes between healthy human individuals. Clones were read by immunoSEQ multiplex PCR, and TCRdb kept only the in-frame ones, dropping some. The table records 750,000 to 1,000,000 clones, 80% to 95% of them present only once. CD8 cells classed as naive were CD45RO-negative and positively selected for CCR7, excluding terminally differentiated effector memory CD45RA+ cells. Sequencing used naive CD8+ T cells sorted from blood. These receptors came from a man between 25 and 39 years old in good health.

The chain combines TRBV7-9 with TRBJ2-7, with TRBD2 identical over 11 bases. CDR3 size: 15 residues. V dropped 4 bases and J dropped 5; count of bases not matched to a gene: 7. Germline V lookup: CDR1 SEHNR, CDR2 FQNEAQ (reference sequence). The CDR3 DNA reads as TGTGCCAGCAGCTCAGAAGAGACTAGCGGGAACGAGCAGTACTTC. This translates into CASSSEETSGNEQYF.

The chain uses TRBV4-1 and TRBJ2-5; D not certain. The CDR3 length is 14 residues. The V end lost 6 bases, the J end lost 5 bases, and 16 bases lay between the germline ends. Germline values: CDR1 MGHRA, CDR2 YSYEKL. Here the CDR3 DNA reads TGCGCCAGCAGGGACCTAGGAGCCGGGGAGACCCAGTACTTC. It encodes CASRDLGAGETQYF.

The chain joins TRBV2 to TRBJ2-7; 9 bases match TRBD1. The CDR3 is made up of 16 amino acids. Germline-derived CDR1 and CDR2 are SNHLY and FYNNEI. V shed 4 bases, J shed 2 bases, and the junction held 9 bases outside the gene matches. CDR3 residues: CASSVPRTGVTYEQYF. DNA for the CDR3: TGTGCCAGCAGTGTGCCGCGGACAGGGGTTACCTACGAGCAGTACTTC.

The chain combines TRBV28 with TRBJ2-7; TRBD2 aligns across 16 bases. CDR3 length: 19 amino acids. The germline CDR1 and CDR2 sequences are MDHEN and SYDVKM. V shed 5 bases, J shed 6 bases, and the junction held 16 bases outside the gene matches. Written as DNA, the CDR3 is TGTGCCAGCAGTGGGCCGGGACTAGCGGGAGGGCGTTTGTTTGGCGAGCAGTACTTC. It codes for CASSGPGLAGGRLFGEQYF.

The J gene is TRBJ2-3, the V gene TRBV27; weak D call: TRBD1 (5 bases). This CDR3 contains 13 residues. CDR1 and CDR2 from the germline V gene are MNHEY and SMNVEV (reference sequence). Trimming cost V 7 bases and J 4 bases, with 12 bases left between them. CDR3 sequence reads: CASNQGHPDTQYF. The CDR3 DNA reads TGTGCCAGCAACCAGGGTCACCCAGATACGCAGTATTTT.